The 29 T cell receptor beta chains in this list originate from one sample, sequenced in a study of blood T cell repertoires in COVID-19. The table came from immunoSEQ multiplex PCR; TCRdb's copy has only in-frame clones and leaves some out. This table holds roughly 88,000 clones, 80% to 85% found once. Material: peripheral blood. These receptors were obtained from a woman aged 80 or over with active or convalescent COVID-19.

V gene TRBV6-6 combines with J gene TRBJ2-7, with a weak D call TRBD1 (6 bases). The V gene's germline CDR1 is MNHNY and CDR2 SVGAGI (reference sequence). Trimming pared 6 bases from V and 6 bases from J, leaving 15 bases between. The CDR3 runs 13 residues. In DNA form, the CDR3 reads TGTGCCAGCAGCACAGGGCAGGGTATCGAGCAGTACTTC. Protein product: CASSTGQGIEQYF.

The chain employs TRBV29-1 and TRBJ1-5; 9 bases line up with TRBD1. Germline CDR1 is SQVTM and CDR2 is ANQGSEA. CDR3 length equals 12 residues. CDR3 bases: TGCAGTACAGGGGGCTTCGGTCAGCCCCAGCATTTT. This encodes CSTGGFGQPQHF.

The chain carries TRBV4-1 and TRBJ1-3; D unclear. The CDR3 extends over 16 amino acids. Trimming took off 0 bases at V and 3 bases at J, with 12 bases between the two ends. Germline V lookup: CDR1 MGHRA, CDR2 YSYEKL. CDR3 in amino acids: CASSQDEGVVGNTIYF. CDR3 DNA: TGCGCCAGCAGCCAAGACGAGGGAGTGGTTGGAAACACCATATATTTT.

In the case of this clone: The sample contains more than one DNA sequence encoding this CDR3. The rearrangement joins TRBV2 to TRBJ1-1; 7 bases line up with TRBD1. Germline assignment: CDR1 SNHLY and CDR2 FYNNEI. Trimming cost V 4 bases and J 1 base; bases outside gene matches: 3. This CDR3 is built from 14 residues. CDR3 loop: CASSGDRTNTEAFF. The CDR3 DNA reads as TGTGCCAGCAGTGGGGACAGAACGAACACTGAAGCTTTCTTT.

The chain is built from TRBV7-2 and TRBJ1-1; D is uncertain. The CDR3 consists of 14 residues. Germline values: CDR1 SGHTA, CDR2 FQGNSA. The germline V and J ends were trimmed by 2 bases and 0 bases, with 7 bases remaining between them. CDR3 loop: CASSLLFVNTEAFF. In DNA form, the CDR3 reads TGTGCCAGCAGCTTATTATTTGTGAACACTGAAGCTTTCTTT. Using reference TRBV7-2 and TRBJ1-1 for the parts outside the CDR3, the full variable domain is GAGVSQSPSNKVTEKGKDVELRCDPISGHTALYWYRQSLGQGLEFLIYFQGNSAPDKSGLPSDRFSAERTGGSVSTLTIQRTQQEDSAVYLCASSLLFVNTEAFFGQGTRLTVV.

DNA of the CDR3: TGTGCCAGCTCCGGGACAGGGGTCGATACGCAGTATTTT. Amino acid sequence: CASSGTGVDTQYF. This chain uses TRBV2 with TRBJ2-3; 10 bases are shared with TRBD1. V lost 8 bases and J lost 6; bases outside the gene matches: 5. The CDR3 totals 13 residues. The germline V gene encodes CDR1 SNHLY and CDR2 FYNNEI.

A few counts support this clone. J is TRBJ1-1 and V is TRBV12-3 or TRBV12-4; D not resolved. V was clipped by 4 bases and J by 1 base, with 4 bases between them. There are 12 residues in the CDR3. The CDR3 region is CASSSWNTEAFF. The CDR3 DNA reads as TGTGCCAGCAGTTCTTGGAACACTGAAGCTTTCTTT.

The chain carries TRBV9 and TRBJ2-3; TRBD2 agrees at 12 bases. The CDR3 is made up of 16 amino acids. Losses at the gene ends were 0 bases for V and 3 bases for J; bases not matched to a gene: 2. CDR1 and CDR2 from the germline V gene are SGDLS and YYNGEE. CDR3: CASSVGLAGGTDTQYF. The CDR3 bases are TGTGCCAGCAGCGTAGGTCTAGCGGGGGGGACAGATACGCAGTATTTT.

The chain uses TRBV5-1 and TRBJ2-2, with a weak D call TRBD1 (6 bases). Per germline, CDR1 SGHRS and CDR2 YFSETQ. The CDR3 sequence is 16 residues long. Trimming stripped 4 bases from V and 3 bases from J, with 16 bases between. CDR3 sequence (DNA): TGCGCCAGCAGCGTCTCCGGGACAACTTACACCGGGGAGCTGTTTTTT. Protein: CASSVSGTTYTGELFF. Full variable domain (rest looked up from reference TRBV5-1 and TRBJ2-2): KAGVTQTPRYLIKTRGQQVTLSCSPISGHRSVSWYQQTPGQGLQFLFEYFSETQRNKGNFPGRFSGRQFSNSRSEMNVSTLELGDSALYLCASSVSGTTYTGELFFGEGSRLTVL.

This chain connects TRBV19 to TRBJ2-7, with 10 bases identical to TRBD1. CDR1 is LNHDA, CDR2 SQIVND, per germline (reference sequence). After removal of 5 bases from V and 5 bases from J, the junction contained 9 bases not matched to a gene. The CDR3 has 15 residues. In DNA form, the CDR3 reads TGTGCCAGTAGTCCGACCCGGACAGGGGGAAACGAGCAGTACTTC. Translation gives CASSPTRTGGNEQYF.

This chain uses TRBV4-3 with TRBJ2-7; no reliable D call. Trimming took off 0 bases at V and 3 bases at J, with 12 bases between the two ends. The germline gives CDR1 LGHNA, CDR2 YSLEER. The CDR3 consists of 15 residues. The CDR3 is CASSQESGVGYEQYF. In DNA, the CDR3 is TGCGCCAGCAGCCAAGAGTCGGGTGTCGGCTACGAGCAGTACTTC.

This clone has just one count. The chain combines TRBV2 with TRBJ2-2, with a possible D match to TRBD1 (5 bases). Trimming left V 6 bases short and J 8 bases short, with 13 bases between. The germline CDR1 and CDR2 sequences are SNHLY and FYNNEI. This CDR3 has 13 amino acids. CDR3 residues: CASRSAGKGELFF. Here the CDR3 DNA reads TGTGCCAGCAGATCAGCAGGGAAAGGGGAGCTGTTTTTT.

The CDR3 region has the DNA TGTGCCAGCAGCGCCGGGACAGGGGGCGTCTACGAGCAGTACTTC. This encodes CASSAGTGGVYEQYF. V gene TRBV7-2 combines with J gene TRBJ2-7; TRBD1 matches at 12 bases. Germline V gives CDR1 SGHTA, CDR2 FQGNSA. V dropped 5 bases and J dropped 3; count of bases not matched to a gene: 5. CDR3 length equals 15 residues.

The rearrangement links TRBV11-2 to TRBJ2-7, with D perhaps matching TRBD1 (5 bases). Germline V lookup: CDR1 SGHAT, CDR2 FQNNGV. Trimming left V 5 bases short and J 2 bases short, with 16 bases between. The CDR3 consists of 15 residues. This CDR3 reads CASSLLPGQTYEQYF. CDR3 DNA: TGTGCCAGCAGCCTACTTCCTGGACAAACCTACGAGCAGTACTTC.

This chain joins TRBV5-1 and TRBJ2-3, with 7 bases that match TRBD1. The CDR3 contains 15 residues. Germline CDR1 and CDR2: SGHRS and YFSETQ. V dropped 0 bases and J dropped 4; count of bases not matched to a gene: 5. CDR3 DNA sequence: TGCGCCAGCAGCTTGGAAGGCCAGGGGGCAGATACGCAGTATTTT. Protein product: CASSLEGQGADTQYF.

This clone was recorded only once. This rearrangement joins TRBV4-2 to TRBJ2-2; 10 bases are a match to TRBD2. CDR1 LGHNA and CDR2 YNFKEQ come from the germline V gene. The CDR3 sequence is 16 residues long. Losses at the gene ends were 1 base for V and 6 bases for J; bases not matched to a gene: 5. CDR3 DNA sequence: TGTGCCAGCAGCCAAGTGCCTAGCGGGGGTTCCGGGGAGCTGTTTTTT. It yields the protein CASSQVPSGGSGELFF.

V is TRBV5-6 and J is TRBJ2-5; 8 nucleotides align to TRBD1. J was trimmed by 4 bases and V by 4 bases; bases with no gene match: 3. CDR3 length equals 13 residues. Germline lookup yields CDR1 SGHDT and CDR2 YYEEEE. The CDR3 reads CASSQDRVETQYF. In DNA form, the CDR3 reads TGTGCCAGCAGCCAGGACAGGGTAGAGACCCAGTACTTC.

V and J are TRBV23-1 and TRBJ1-3; no reliable D call. TRBV23-1 is an ORF, and what it does is uncertain. Deletions cut 6 bases from V and 3 bases from J, with 12 bases between. The CDR3 has 14 amino acids. CDR3 residues: CASSTGGLGNTIYF. CDR3 DNA: TGCGCCAGCAGCACCGGTGGTCTTGGAAACACCATATATTTT.

The chain carries TRBV9 and TRBJ2-3; 10 positions agree with TRBD2. The CDR3 is 15 residues long. Germline V gene data show CDR1 as SGDLS and CDR2 as YYNGEE. J was trimmed by 6 bases and V by 1 base; bases with no gene match: 5. The CDR3 reads CASSVTSGVTDTQYF. CDR3 in DNA: TGTGCCAGCAGCGTAACTAGCGGGGTTACGGATACGCAGTATTTT.

This sequence joins TRBV24-1 and TRBJ2-1; 9 bases match TRBD2. Germline CDR1 reads KGHDR; CDR2 reads SFDVKD. V was clipped by 4 bases and J by 3 bases; unmatched bases: 6. This CDR3 contains 16 residues. CDR3 protein: CATSDRSGGGYNEQFF. The CDR3 DNA sequence: TGTGCCACCAGTGACCGTAGCGGGGGAGGCTACAATGAGCAGTTCTTC.

This clone was seen a few times. The chain joins TRBV6-2 or TRBV6-3 to TRBJ2-7, with TRBD2 identical over 13 bases. Germline CDR1 is MNHEY and CDR2 is SVGEGT. The CDR3 has 17 amino acids. V trimming: 0 bases; J trimming: 6 bases; junction bases outside the gene matches: 8. For the CDR3, the DNA is TGTGCCAGCAGTTACTCACGTGGGACTAGCGGGACAGGCGAGCAGTACTTC. Encoded protein: CASSYSRGTSGTGEQYF.

This clone was seen a handful of times. The chain has TRBV19 and TRBJ2-5; TRBD1 aligns across 9 bases. This CDR3 comprises 14 residues. Per germline, CDR1 LNHDA and CDR2 SQIVND (reference sequence). V dropped 6 bases and J dropped 5; count of bases not matched to a gene: 7. The CDR3 DNA reads TGTGCCAGTAGGGGACAGGGAGATTGGGAGACCCAGTACTTC. It is translated as CASRGQGDWETQYF.

V and J are TRBV6-2 or TRBV6-3 and TRBJ2-7; 14 positions agree with TRBD2. This CDR3 is built from 16 residues. The germline V gene encodes CDR1 MNHEY and CDR2 SVGEGT. V lost 6 bases, J lost 3 bases, and 7 bases stayed unmatched. The CDR3 DNA is TGTGCCAGCAGCTCCGGACTAGCGGGAGGTTTCTACGAGCAGTACTTC. It is translated as CASSSGLAGGFYEQYF.

Only a few counts were recorded for this clone. The chain combines TRBV5-4 with TRBJ1-5; D is possibly TRBD1 (6 bases). The CDR3 totals 18 residues. With 3 bases removed from V and 2 bases from J, the gap between germline ends came to 21 bases. Germline CDR1 SGHNT, CDR2 YYREEE (reference sequence). The CDR3 loop reads CASSSNLQGGDGNQPQHF. CDR3 DNA sequence: TGTGCCAGCAGCTCCAACCTACAGGGTGGGGATGGCAATCAGCCCCAGCATTTT.

This clone was counted a few times. The gene calls are TRBV7-3 and TRBJ2-2; D is ambiguous. The CDR3 is 14 amino acids. Germline CDR1 SGHTA, CDR2 FQGTGA. The germline V and J ends were trimmed by 2 bases and 7 bases, with 11 bases remaining between them. The CDR3 region is CASSLPSRGGELFF. The CDR3 DNA follows: TGTGCCAGCAGCTTACCGTCGAGAGGCGGGGAGCTGTTTTTT.

In this sample, this clone turned up a few times. The chain has TRBV18 and TRBJ1-1; 9 nucleotides agree with TRBD1. The germline V gene encodes CDR1 KGHSH and CDR2 LQKENI. The CDR3 is made up of 15 amino acids. J lost 1 base, V lost 6 bases, and 6 bases had no gene match. The CDR3 nucleotides read TGTGCCAGCTCCCCCCGGGGACAGGGGAACACTGAAGCTTTCTTT. Translating gives CASSPRGQGNTEAFF.

In this sample, this clone turned up once. This chain joins TRBV5-6 and TRBJ2-3; D remains ambiguous. CDR1 SGHDT and CDR2 YYEEEE come from the germline V gene. The CDR3 is made up of 17 amino acids. Trimming cost V 4 bases and J 0 bases, with 18 bases left between them. The DNA for the CDR3 is TGTGCCAGCAGCCAATTCATTCAGCGCGATAGCACAGATACGCAGTATTTT. This sequence encodes CASSQFIQRDSTDTQYF.

The chain is built from TRBV7-2 and TRBJ1-3, with TRBD1 matching over 8 bases. CDR3 length: 16 residues. Germline V gene data show CDR1 as SGHTA and CDR2 as FQGNSA. J gave up 2 bases and V 5 bases, and 8 bases lay outside the gene matches. The CDR3 nucleotides read TGTGCCAGCAGCCCCCATGGGGGACAGGCTGGAAACACCATATATTTT. This gives the protein CASSPHGGQAGNTIYF.

The V gene is TRBV14, the J gene TRBJ2-3; perhaps TRBD2 as D (6 bases). CDR1 and CDR2 (germline): SGHDN, FVKESK. This CDR3 is built from 19 residues. V lost 1 base to trimming and J lost 2 bases, with 22 bases between them. DNA of the CDR3: TGTGCCAGCAGCCAAGTAAATCGGGCGTGGCGGGGAGACACAGATACGCAGTATTTT. It encodes CASSQVNRAWRGDTDTQYF.